The rows below give T cell receptor beta chains drawn from one sample of a study of shared clonotypes between healthy human individuals. Only in-frame clones appear in the TCRdb table, and some are missing; sequencing was by immunoSEQ multiplex PCR. The data contain over 2,000,000 clones, around 93% of them singletons. The specimen was naive CD8+ T cells from PBMCs. The origin of the receptors is a man younger than 35 in good health. Some clones in this sample may be carry-over from other donors' samples. Each CDR3 is given with its conserved first and last residue. The D gene is left open where the match is weak. Only part of the rows carry a size: once, few, many, or a class if the clone is expanded.

d_gene: .
j_gene: TRBJ1-5
len: 14
abundance: few
v_gene: TRBV19
CDR3nt: TGTGCCAGTAGTATCCGGGACACTAATCAGCCCCAGCATTTT
CDR3aa: CASSIRDTNQPQHF

d_gene: .
j_gene: TRBJ1-1
len: 12
abundance: once
v_gene: TRBV7-6
CDR3nt: TGTGCCAGCAGTCCCACGGGGGCTGAAGCTTTCTTT
CDR3aa: CASSPTGAEAFF

d_gene: .
j_gene: TRBJ2-7
len: 13
abundance: .
v_gene: TRBV28
CDR3nt: TGTGCCAGCAGTTCCAGGGGTGTGGACGAGCAGTACTTC
CDR3aa: CASSSRGVDEQYF

d_gene: .
j_gene: TRBJ2-1
len: 13
abundance: .
v_gene: TRBV28
CDR3nt: TGTGCCAGCACCCCTCAGAGGGACAATGAGCAGTTCTTC
CDR3aa: CASTPQRDNEQFF

d_gene: .
j_gene: TRBJ1-5
len: 16
abundance: .
v_gene: TRBV28
CDR3nt: TGTGCCAGCAGCCCCCTCACAGGGAGTAGCAATCAGCCCCAGCATTTT
CDR3aa: CASSPLTGSSNQPQHF

d_gene: .
j_gene: TRBJ2-7
len: 15
abundance: .
v_gene: TRBV11-2
CDR3nt: TGTGCCAGCAGCCTGGGGGGAAGAAGGAGGTACGAGCAGTACTTC
CDR3aa: CASSLGGRRRYEQYF

d_gene: .
j_gene: TRBJ1-3
len: 16
abundance: .
v_gene: TRBV5-1
CDR3nt: TGCGCCAGCAGCTTGGAGGCGGAGGGCACTGGAAACACCATATATTTT
CDR3aa: CASSLEAEGTGNTIYF

d_gene: .
j_gene: TRBJ1-5
len: 16
abundance: once
v_gene: TRBV6-6
CDR3nt: TGTGCCAGCAGTTACCTCGCAGGGAATAGCAATCAGCCCCAGCATTTT
CDR3aa: CASSYLAGNSNQPQHF

d_gene: .
j_gene: TRBJ2-7
len: 13
abundance: .
v_gene: TRBV7-6
CDR3nt: TGTGCCAGCACCAACGCTAATGCCTACGAGCAGTACTTC
CDR3aa: CASTNANAYEQYF

d_gene: .
j_gene: TRBJ2-1
len: 11
abundance: .
v_gene: TRBV20-1
CDR3nt: TGCAGTGCTATTCGGCGGCCCGAGCAGTTCTTC
CDR3aa: CSAIRRPEQFF

d_gene: .
j_gene: TRBJ2-5
len: 10
abundance: .
v_gene: TRBV27
CDR3nt: TGTGCCAGCAACCGGTTACCCCAGTACTTC
CDR3aa: CASNRLPQYF

d_gene: .
j_gene: TRBJ1-1
len: 15
abundance: .
v_gene: TRBV29-1
CDR3nt: TGCAGCGTTGTGGGGCTCGAGATCACGAACACTGAAGCTTTCTTT
CDR3aa: CSVVGLEITNTEAFF

d_gene: TRBD2
j_gene: TRBJ2-7
len: 16
abundance: .
v_gene: TRBV23-1
CDR3nt: TGCGCCAGCAGTTCCCCCGGGAGGCACCAGTCCTACGAGCAGTACTTC
CDR3aa: CASSSPGRHQSYEQYF

d_gene: .
j_gene: TRBJ2-3
len: 13
abundance: .
v_gene: TRBV4-1
CDR3nt: TGCGCCAGCAGCCGGCAGAGCACAGATACGCAGTATTTT
CDR3aa: CASSRQSTDTQYF

d_gene: TRBD2
j_gene: TRBJ2-3
len: 15
abundance: .
v_gene: TRBV7-8
CDR3nt: TGTGCCAGCAGCTTTTCAGCGGGACGCACAGATACGCAGTATTTT
CDR3aa: CASSFSAGRTDTQYF

d_gene: .
j_gene: TRBJ1-3
len: 16
abundance: .
v_gene: TRBV7-9
CDR3nt: TGTGCCAGCAGGTCTTGGGCCCTCGCGACGGAAAACACCATATATTTT
CDR3aa: CASRSWALATENTIYF

d_gene: .
j_gene: TRBJ2-1
len: 14
abundance: .
v_gene: TRBV7-8
CDR3nt: TGTGCCAGCACCGTAAGCAGAAACTACAATGAGCAGTTCTTC
CDR3aa: CASTVSRNYNEQFF

d_gene: TRBD1
j_gene: TRBJ2-7
len: 15
abundance: .
v_gene: TRBV2
CDR3nt: TGTGCCAGCCGTGTAAGGGGGCAAGGCTCCTACGAGCAGTACTTC
CDR3aa: CASRVRGQGSYEQYF

d_gene: TRBD1
j_gene: TRBJ2-7
len: 14
abundance: .
v_gene: TRBV7-9
CDR3nt: TGTGCCAGCAGCACACAGGGGTATCAGCACGAGCAGTACTTC
CDR3aa: CASSTQGYQHEQYF

d_gene: TRBD2
j_gene: TRBJ2-7
len: 15
abundance: .
v_gene: TRBV7-9
CDR3nt: TGTGCCAGCAGCTTAGTGACTAGCGGTACCTACGAGCAGTACTTC
CDR3aa: CASSLVTSGTYEQYF

d_gene: .
j_gene: TRBJ2-4
len: 19
abundance: .
v_gene: TRBV11-2
CDR3nt: TGTGCCAGCAGCTTAGATTCGGCAGTTTACCTGATAGCCAAAAACATTCAGTACTTC
CDR3aa: CASSLDSAVYLIAKNIQYF

d_gene: .
j_gene: TRBJ2-5
len: 14
abundance: .
v_gene: TRBV9
CDR3nt: TGTGCCAGCAGCGTAGGTGGAGGGAAAGAGACCCAGTACTTC
CDR3aa: CASSVGGGKETQYF

d_gene: .
j_gene: TRBJ1-5
len: 19
abundance: .
v_gene: TRBV11-2
CDR3nt: TGTGCCAGCCAACAAATCGGGGTACGGGGGGTGGACGGCAATCAGCCCCAGCATTTT
CDR3aa: CASQQIGVRGVDGNQPQHF

d_gene: .
j_gene: TRBJ2-7
len: 13
abundance: .
v_gene: TRBV19
CDR3nt: TGTGCCAGTAGTGTGCGTGCCACCTACGAGCAGTACTTC
CDR3aa: CASSVRATYEQYF

d_gene: TRBD1
j_gene: TRBJ1-1
len: 15
abundance: .
v_gene: TRBV4-3
CDR3nt: TGCGCCAGCAGCCTTGACAGGGTGGGAGGCACTGAAGCTTTCTTT
CDR3aa: CASSLDRVGGTEAFF

d_gene: TRBD2
j_gene: TRBJ2-2
len: 16
abundance: .
v_gene: TRBV7-9
CDR3nt: TGTGCCAGCAGCCTCGCGGGAGGGGGCCTCACCGGGGAGCTGTTTTTT
CDR3aa: CASSLAGGGLTGELFF

d_gene: .
j_gene: TRBJ1-1
len: 12
abundance: .
v_gene: TRBV5-4
CDR3nt: TGTGCCAGCAGTCCGGACACCTTTGAAGCTTTCTTT
CDR3aa: CASSPDTFEAFF

d_gene: .
j_gene: TRBJ2-7
len: 15
abundance: .
v_gene: TRBV6-6
CDR3nt: TGTGCCAGCAGCCGTCCCGGGGCGGGCATCTACGAGCAGTACTTC
CDR3aa: CASSRPGAGIYEQYF

d_gene: TRBD2
j_gene: TRBJ2-1
len: 15
abundance: once
v_gene: TRBV5-6
CDR3nt: TGTGCCAGCAGCTTGGTAACTAGCGGGACTTATGAGCAGTTCTTC
CDR3aa: CASSLVTSGTYEQFF

d_gene: .
j_gene: TRBJ2-7
len: 13
abundance: .
v_gene: TRBV29-1
CDR3nt: TGCAGCGTTGAAGATAAGTTCGGGTACGAGCAGTACTTC
CDR3aa: CSVEDKFGYEQYF

d_gene: .
j_gene: TRBJ2-1
len: 12
abundance: .
v_gene: TRBV4-1
CDR3nt: TGCGCCAGCAGTGGCTCCTACAATGAGCAGTTCTTC
CDR3aa: CASSGSYNEQFF

d_gene: .
j_gene: TRBJ1-2
len: 11
abundance: .
v_gene: TRBV20-1
CDR3nt: TGCAGTGCCCGAAATAACTATGGCTACACCTTC
CDR3aa: CSARNNYGYTF

d_gene: TRBD2
j_gene: TRBJ2-1
len: 14
abundance: .
v_gene: TRBV9
CDR3nt: TGTGCCAGCGGGGCGGGAGGGTCCATGTATGAGCAGTTCTTC
CDR3aa: CASGAGGSMYEQFF

d_gene: .
j_gene: TRBJ1-3
len: 16
abundance: .
v_gene: TRBV4-3
CDR3nt: TGCGCCAGCAGCCACGGGACGGCTAGCTCTGGAAACACCATATATTTT
CDR3aa: CASSHGTASSGNTIYF

d_gene: TRBD2
j_gene: TRBJ2-5
len: 15
abundance: .
v_gene: TRBV5-8
CDR3nt: TGTGCCAGCAGCTTCGGAGCGGGAGGGAGAGAGACCCAGTACTTC
CDR3aa: CASSFGAGGRETQYF

d_gene: .
j_gene: TRBJ1-2
len: 14
abundance: .
v_gene: TRBV9
CDR3nt: TGTGCCAGCACCCCCTCCCACGGGGCCCGAGGCTACACCTTC
CDR3aa: CASTPSHGARGYTF

d_gene: TRBD2
j_gene: TRBJ2-3
len: 13
abundance: .
v_gene: TRBV29-1
CDR3nt: TGCAGCATCTGGGGGGGAGGGCCAGATACGCAGTATTTT
CDR3aa: CSIWGGGPDTQYF

d_gene: .
j_gene: TRBJ1-3
len: 15
abundance: .
v_gene: TRBV4-1
CDR3nt: TGCGCCAGCAGCCAAGTCCGGCTCACTGGAAACACCATATATTTT
CDR3aa: CASSQVRLTGNTIYF

d_gene: TRBD2
j_gene: TRBJ2-7
len: 15
abundance: once
v_gene: TRBV5-6
CDR3nt: TGTGCCAGCAGCGCAAGCGGGAGGGCCCTCTACGAGCAGTACTTC
CDR3aa: CASSASGRALYEQYF

d_gene: .
j_gene: TRBJ2-5
len: 15
abundance: .
v_gene: TRBV7-3
CDR3nt: TGTGCCAGCAGCCTCGCCCGAGGAGCGGGAGAGACCCAGTACTTC
CDR3aa: CASSLARGAGETQYF

d_gene: .
j_gene: TRBJ1-1
len: 13
abundance: .
v_gene: TRBV7-6
CDR3nt: TGTGCCAGCATCGGTCATACGGGCACTGAAGCTTTCTTT
CDR3aa: CASIGHTGTEAFF

d_gene: .
j_gene: TRBJ1-1
len: 13
abundance: .
v_gene: TRBV4-3
CDR3nt: TGCGCCAGCAGCCAAGGTCAGGGAACTGAAGCTTTCTTT
CDR3aa: CASSQGQGTEAFF

d_gene: TRBD2
j_gene: TRBJ2-7
len: 17
abundance: .
v_gene: TRBV4-1
CDR3nt: TGCGCCAGCAGCCAAGTTCAACGTAGGGACTACCCCTACGAGCAGTACTTC
CDR3aa: CASSQVQRRDYPYEQYF

d_gene: TRBD1
j_gene: TRBJ2-7
len: 15
abundance: .
v_gene: TRBV4-3
CDR3nt: TGCGCCAGCAGCCACTCAAGGCAGGGGGCAGGGGAGCAGTACTTC
CDR3aa: CASSHSRQGAGEQYF

d_gene: TRBD2
j_gene: TRBJ2-5
len: 16
abundance: .
v_gene: TRBV5-1
CDR3nt: TGCGCCAGCAGCAAGACTAGCGGGAGCCTCGGGGAGACCCAGTACTTC
CDR3aa: CASSKTSGSLGETQYF

d_gene: .
j_gene: TRBJ2-7
len: 13
abundance: .
v_gene: TRBV7-9
CDR3nt: TGTGCCAGCAGGTTGGAAGGGGCTGACGAGCAGTACTTC
CDR3aa: CASRLEGADEQYF

d_gene: TRBD2
j_gene: TRBJ2-1
len: 15
abundance: .
v_gene: TRBV29-1
CDR3nt: TGCAGCGTTGAAGTGTGGGAGGGCCAAGACAATGAGCAGTTCTTC
CDR3aa: CSVEVWEGQDNEQFF

d_gene: .
j_gene: TRBJ2-2
len: 14
abundance: .
v_gene: TRBV7-6
CDR3nt: TGTGCCAGCAGCTTAGGGGAGGCCCCCGGGGAGCTGTTTTTT
CDR3aa: CASSLGEAPGELFF

d_gene: .
j_gene: TRBJ2-7
len: 16
abundance: .
v_gene: TRBV4-1
CDR3nt: TGCGCCAGCAGCCAAGTAACGGGGCTAAGGCCCTACGAGCAGTACTTC
CDR3aa: CASSQVTGLRPYEQYF

d_gene: .
j_gene: TRBJ2-7
len: 15
abundance: .
v_gene: TRBV2
CDR3nt: TGTGCCAGCAGTGAATTGGGGATTACAGCCTACGAGCAGTACTTC
CDR3aa: CASSELGITAYEQYF

d_gene: TRBD1
j_gene: TRBJ1-1
len: 14
abundance: once
v_gene: TRBV5-1
CDR3nt: TGCGCCAGCAGGGCAGGACAGGGGGCTACTGAAGCTTTCTTT
CDR3aa: CASRAGQGATEAFF

d_gene: .
j_gene: TRBJ1-4
len: 18
abundance: once
v_gene: TRBV4-1
CDR3nt: TGCGCCAGCAGCCTCTGGATCCAGGAGACCCCAACTAATGAAAAACTGTTTTTT
CDR3aa: CASSLWIQETPTNEKLFF